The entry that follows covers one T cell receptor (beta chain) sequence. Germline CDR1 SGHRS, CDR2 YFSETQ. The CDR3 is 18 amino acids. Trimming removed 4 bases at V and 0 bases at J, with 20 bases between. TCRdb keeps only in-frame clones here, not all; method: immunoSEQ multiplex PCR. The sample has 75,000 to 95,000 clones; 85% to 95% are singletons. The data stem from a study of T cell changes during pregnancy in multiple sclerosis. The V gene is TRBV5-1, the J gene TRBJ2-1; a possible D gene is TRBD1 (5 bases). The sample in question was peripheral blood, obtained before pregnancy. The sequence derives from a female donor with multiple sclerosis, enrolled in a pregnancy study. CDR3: CASSPDAQGPYSYNEQFF. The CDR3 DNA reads TGCGCCAGCAGCCCGGATGCCCAGGGCCCCTACTCCTACAATGAGCAGTTCTTC.